Sequencing of this TCR beta chain was carried out in a study of Graves' ophthalmopathy and Graves' hyperthyroidism. Overall study results and limits: In blood appeared most of the expanded thyroid clonotypes whose frequency exceeded 0.001.

This clonotype was detected ten times or more. No antigen is known for it. CDR3 regions of TCR beta were amplified from RNA transcripts. HTBI-primed first-round RT-PCR preceded second-round multiplex PCR. TCRdb re-derived calls from the multiplex PCR reads in MiXCR, one entry per CDR3 protein. Altogether some 160,000 distinct CDR3 sequences are present, 35% to 45% being singletons, with the ten largest covering approximately 8.9%. The CDR3 covers 15 residues. V lost 5 bases, J lost 7 bases, and 20 bases lay in between. The germline V gene has CDR1 MDHEN and CDR2 SYDVKM. The chain couples TRBV28 to TRBJ1-2; weak D call: TRBD1 (5 bases). The receptor comes from a man aged 30-40 years with Graves' ophthalmopathy. Material: peripheral blood. CDR3: CASSASPGVIGGYTF. CDR3 bases: TGTGCCAGCAGTGCGTCCCCGGGGGTAATAGGTGGCTACACCTTC.